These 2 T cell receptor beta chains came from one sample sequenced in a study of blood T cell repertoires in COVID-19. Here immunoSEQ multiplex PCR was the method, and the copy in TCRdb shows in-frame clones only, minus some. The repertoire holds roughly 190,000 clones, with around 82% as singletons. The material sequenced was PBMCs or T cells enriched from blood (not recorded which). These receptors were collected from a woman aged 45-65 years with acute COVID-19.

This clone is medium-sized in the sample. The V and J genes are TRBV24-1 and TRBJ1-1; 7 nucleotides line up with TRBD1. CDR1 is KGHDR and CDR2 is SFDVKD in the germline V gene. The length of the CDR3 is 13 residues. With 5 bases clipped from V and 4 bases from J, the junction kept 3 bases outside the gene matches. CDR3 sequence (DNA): TGTGCCACCAGTGGTAGACAGGGCACTGAAGCTTTCTTT. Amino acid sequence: CATSGRQGTEAFF.

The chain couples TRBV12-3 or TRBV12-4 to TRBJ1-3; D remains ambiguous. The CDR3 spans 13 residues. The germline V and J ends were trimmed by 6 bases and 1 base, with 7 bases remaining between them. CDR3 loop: CASSYSSGNTIYF. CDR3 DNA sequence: TGTGCCAGCAGCTACAGTTCTGGAAACACCATATATTTT.